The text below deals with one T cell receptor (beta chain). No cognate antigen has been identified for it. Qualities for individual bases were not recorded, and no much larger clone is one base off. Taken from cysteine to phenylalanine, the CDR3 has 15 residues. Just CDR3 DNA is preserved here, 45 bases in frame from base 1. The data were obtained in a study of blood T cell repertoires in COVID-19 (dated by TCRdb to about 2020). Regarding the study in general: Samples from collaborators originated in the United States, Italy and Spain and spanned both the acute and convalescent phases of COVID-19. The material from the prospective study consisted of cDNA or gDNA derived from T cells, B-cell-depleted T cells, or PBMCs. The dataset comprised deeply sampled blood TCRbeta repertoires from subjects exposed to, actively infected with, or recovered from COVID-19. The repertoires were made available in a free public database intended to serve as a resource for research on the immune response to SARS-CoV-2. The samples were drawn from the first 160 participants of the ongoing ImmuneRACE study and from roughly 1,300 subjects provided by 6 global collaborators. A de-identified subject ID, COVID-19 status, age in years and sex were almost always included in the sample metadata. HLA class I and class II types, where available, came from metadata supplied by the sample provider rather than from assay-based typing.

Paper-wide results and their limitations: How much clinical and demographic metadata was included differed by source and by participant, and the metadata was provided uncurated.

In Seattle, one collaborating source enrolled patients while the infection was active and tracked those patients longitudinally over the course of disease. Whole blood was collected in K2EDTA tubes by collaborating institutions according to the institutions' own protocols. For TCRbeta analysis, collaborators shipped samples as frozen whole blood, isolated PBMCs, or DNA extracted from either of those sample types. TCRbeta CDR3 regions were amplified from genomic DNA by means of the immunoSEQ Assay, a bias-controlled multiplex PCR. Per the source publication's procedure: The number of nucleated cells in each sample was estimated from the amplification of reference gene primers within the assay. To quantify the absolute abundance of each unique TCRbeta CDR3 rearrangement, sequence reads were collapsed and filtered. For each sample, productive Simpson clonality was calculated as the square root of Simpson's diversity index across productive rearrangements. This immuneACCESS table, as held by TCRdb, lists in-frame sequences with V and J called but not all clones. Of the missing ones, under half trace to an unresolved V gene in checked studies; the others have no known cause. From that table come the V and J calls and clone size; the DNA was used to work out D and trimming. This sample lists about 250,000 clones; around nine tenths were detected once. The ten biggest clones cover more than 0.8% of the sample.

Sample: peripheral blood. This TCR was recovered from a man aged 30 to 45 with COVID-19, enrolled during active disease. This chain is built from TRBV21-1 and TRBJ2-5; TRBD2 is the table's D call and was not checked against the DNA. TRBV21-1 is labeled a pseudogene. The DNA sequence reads TGTGCCAGCAGCAAACCCCGGCAGGGAGGCGAGACCCAGTACTTC. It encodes CASSKPRQGGETQYF.